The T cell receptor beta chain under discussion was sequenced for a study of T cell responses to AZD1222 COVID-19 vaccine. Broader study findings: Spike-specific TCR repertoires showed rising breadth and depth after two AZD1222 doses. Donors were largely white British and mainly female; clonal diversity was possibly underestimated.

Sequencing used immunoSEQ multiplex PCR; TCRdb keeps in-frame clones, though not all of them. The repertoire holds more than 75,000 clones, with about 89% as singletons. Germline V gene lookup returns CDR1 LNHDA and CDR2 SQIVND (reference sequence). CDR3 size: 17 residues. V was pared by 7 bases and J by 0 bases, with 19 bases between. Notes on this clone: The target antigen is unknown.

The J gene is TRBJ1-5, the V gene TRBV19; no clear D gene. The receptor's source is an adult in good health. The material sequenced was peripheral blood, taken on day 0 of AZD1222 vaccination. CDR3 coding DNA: TGTGCCAGTACTGAATATATCGGAGGGAATAGCAATCAGCCCCAGCATTTT. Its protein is CASTEYIGGNSNQPQHF.